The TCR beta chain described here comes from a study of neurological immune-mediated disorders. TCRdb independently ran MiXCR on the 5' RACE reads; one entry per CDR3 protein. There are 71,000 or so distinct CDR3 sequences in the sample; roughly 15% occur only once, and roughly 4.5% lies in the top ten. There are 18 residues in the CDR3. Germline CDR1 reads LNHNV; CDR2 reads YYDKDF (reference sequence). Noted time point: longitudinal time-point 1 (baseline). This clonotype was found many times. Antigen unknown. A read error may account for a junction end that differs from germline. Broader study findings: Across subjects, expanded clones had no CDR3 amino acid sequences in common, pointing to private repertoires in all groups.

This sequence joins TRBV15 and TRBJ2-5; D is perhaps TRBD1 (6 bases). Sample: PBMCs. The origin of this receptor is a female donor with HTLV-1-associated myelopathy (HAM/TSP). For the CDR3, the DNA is TGTGCTACCAGCAGAGATTCCTTCCCCACAGGGCTTGCGAAGACCCAGTACTTC. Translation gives CATSRDSFPTGLAKTQYF.